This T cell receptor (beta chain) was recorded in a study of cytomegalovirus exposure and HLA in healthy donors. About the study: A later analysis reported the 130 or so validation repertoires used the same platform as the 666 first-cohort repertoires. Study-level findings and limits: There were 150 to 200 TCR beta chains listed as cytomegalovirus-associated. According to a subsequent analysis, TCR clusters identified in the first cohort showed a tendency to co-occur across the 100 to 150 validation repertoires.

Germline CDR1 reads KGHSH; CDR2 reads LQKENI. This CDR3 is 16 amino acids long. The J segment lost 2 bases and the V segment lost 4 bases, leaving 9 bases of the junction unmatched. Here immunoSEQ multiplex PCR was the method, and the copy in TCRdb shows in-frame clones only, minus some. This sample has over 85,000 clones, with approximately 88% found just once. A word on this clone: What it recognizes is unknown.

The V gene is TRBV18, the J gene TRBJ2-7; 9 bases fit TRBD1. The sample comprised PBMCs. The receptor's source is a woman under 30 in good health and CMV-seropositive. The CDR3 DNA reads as TGTGCCAGCTCACTAGGACAGGGGCAATACCCCTACGAGCAGTACTTC. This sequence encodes CASSLGQGQYPYEQYF. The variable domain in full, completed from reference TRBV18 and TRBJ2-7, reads NAGVMQNPRHLVRRRGQEARLRCSPMKGHSHVYWYRQLPEEGLKFMVYLQKENIIDESGMPKERFSAEFPKEGPSILRIQQVVRGDSAAYFCASSLGQGQYPYEQYFGPGTRLTVT.